Below are 18 T cell receptor beta chains sequenced from a single sample in a study of cytomegalovirus exposure and HLA in healthy donors. It was with 60 Vbeta and 13 Jbeta primers that the PCR ran. Repertoires were generated with immunoSEQ multiplex PCR, while TCRdb's copy carries only in-frame clones and drops some. The sample shows about 140,000 clones, approximately 80% of them seen only once. Sequencing was performed on PBMCs. The receptors shown here come from a man between 35 and 55 years old in good health and CMV-seronegative.

Only a few counts were recorded for this clone. The V call is TRBV18, the J call TRBJ2-3; the D gene is possibly TRBD2 (6 bases). V was shortened by 5 bases and J by 3 bases, with 15 bases between the two germline ends. CDR1 is KGHSH, CDR2 LQKENI, per germline. This CDR3 comprises 15 residues. CDR3 bases: TGTGCCAGCTCAGTTACTAGCCCACCTACAGATACGCAGTATTTT. Translation: CASSVTSPPTDTQYF.

In this sample, this clone turned up once. The rearrangement links TRBV7-2 to TRBJ2-3; D perhaps matches TRBD2 (6 bases). The germline CDR1 and CDR2 sequences are SGHTA and FQGNSA. The CDR3 totals 15 residues. Trimming pared 5 bases from V and 2 bases from J, leaving 14 bases between. The CDR3 nucleotides read TGTGCCAGCAGCCTACGGGGCGGGGACACAGATACGCAGTATTTT. Encoded protein: CASSLRGGDTDTQYF.

This sequence joins TRBV5-3 and TRBJ2-7; D is undetermined. TRBV5-3 counts as an open reading frame of uncertain function. Deletions cut 2 bases from V and 3 bases from J, with 12 bases between. This CDR3 has 14 residues. CDR3 residues: CARSFRVMGYEQYF. The CDR3 bases are TGTGCCAGAAGCTTCCGGGTTATGGGCTACGAGCAGTACTTC.

This clone occurred a few times. This chain connects TRBV7-2 to TRBJ1-1; D is unclear. The CDR3 contains 14 residues. Germline V lookup: CDR1 SGHTA, CDR2 FQGNSA. V gave up 2 bases and J gave up 1 base, with 8 bases separating them. The CDR3 coding sequence is TGTGCCAGCAGCTTATCGTCGGGGAACACTGAAGCTTTCTTT. Translating gives CASSLSSGNTEAFF. Together with reference TRBV7-2 and TRBJ1-1, the CDR3 gives the full variable domain: GAGVSQSPSNKVTEKGKDVELRCDPISGHTALYWYRQSLGQGLEFLIYFQGNSAPDKSGLPSDRFSAERTGGSVSTLTIQRTQQEDSAVYLCASSLSSGNTEAFFGQGTRLTVV.

This clone was seen more than once but under ten times. The chain is built from TRBV5-6 and TRBJ2-5, with D uncertain. The CDR3 contains 14 residues. V shed 0 bases and J shed 5 bases, with 11 bases lying between them. CDR1 is SGHDT and CDR2 is YYEEEE in the germline V gene. This chain's CDR3 is CASSLGALTETQYF. The CDR3 bases are TGTGCCAGCAGCTTGGGGGCGCTCACCGAGACCCAGTACTTC.

This clone was counted a single time. The chain carries TRBV5-6 and TRBJ2-2; D perhaps matches TRBD2 (5 bases). Trimming took off 1 base at V and 0 bases at J, with 13 bases between the two ends. The germline V gene encodes CDR1 SGHDT and CDR2 YYEEEE. This CDR3 has 17 amino acids. The CDR3 nucleotides read TGTGCCAGCAGCTTGAGTGGCAGCGGTTCGAACACCGGGGAGCTGTTTTTT. Residues: CASSLSGSGSNTGELFF.

The CDR3 sequence is CASSQVDPGNTEAFF. CDR3 sequence (DNA): TGCGCCAGCAGCCAAGTAGATCCAGGTAACACTGAAGCTTTCTTT. The gene calls are TRBV4-1 and TRBJ1-1, with D unclear. Trimming left V 1 base short and J 2 bases short, with 11 bases between. Germline-derived CDR1 and CDR2 are MGHRA and YSYEKL. This CDR3 is 15 amino acids long.

This clone was seen a handful of times. An end of the junction does not agree with germline; a read error may underlie this. The chain employs TRBV7-9 and TRBJ2-3; TRBD2 agrees at 9 bases. Germline V gene lookup returns CDR1 SEHNR and CDR2 FQNEAQ (reference sequence). This CDR3 spans 15 amino acids. The CDR3 sequence: CSSSLNRSSGAIRDF. The CDR3 DNA sequence: TGTTCCAGCAGCTTAAATCGCTCTAGCGGGGCGATCAGAGATTTT. Combining the CDR3 with reference TRBV7-9 and TRBJ2-3 gives the whole variable domain DTGVSQNPRHKITKRGQNVTFRCDPISEHNRLYWYRQTLGQGPEFLTYFQNEAQLEKSRLLSDRFSAERPKGSFSTLEIQRTEQGDSAMYLCSSSLNRSSGAIRDFGPGTRLTVL.

This rearrangement joins TRBV18 to TRBJ2-7, with 10 bases fitting TRBD1. Looked up from germline, CDR1 is KGHSH and CDR2 is LQKENI. This CDR3 contains 14 residues. J gave up 2 bases and V 6 bases, and 4 bases lay outside the gene matches. The CDR3 protein is CASSPGTGAYEQYF. CDR3 sequence (DNA): TGTGCCAGCTCCCCCGGGACAGGGGCCTACGAGCAGTACTTC.

The chain recombines TRBV28 with TRBJ2-5, with 11 bases fitting TRBD1. This CDR3 contains 15 residues. CDR1 MDHEN and CDR2 SYDVKM come from the germline V gene. V shed 5 bases, J shed 1 base, and the junction held 3 bases outside the gene matches. As DNA, the CDR3 is TGTGCCAGCAGTGGACAGGGGGCAGTCCAAGAGACCCAGTACTTC. Its protein product is CASSGQGAVQETQYF.

This clone was found a few times. The chain links TRBV6-1 to TRBJ2-7; 11 nucleotides match TRBD2. The ends lost 5 bases at V and 2 bases at J; junction bases unmatched: 17. Germline V gene lookup returns CDR1 MNHNS and CDR2 SASEGT. This CDR3 is 19 amino acids long. CDR3 sequence reads: CASSKGGEVLAGGTYEQYF. CDR3 coding DNA: TGTGCCAGCAGTAAAGGCGGCGAGGTCCTAGCGGGAGGTACCTACGAGCAGTACTTC.

The chain couples TRBV2 to TRBJ2-7; TRBD2 matches 10 bases. Germline CDR1 is SNHLY and CDR2 is FYNNEI. Unmatched junction bases numbered 13, after V lost 7 bases and J lost 7 bases. The CDR3 sequence is 15 residues long. In nucleotides, the CDR3 is TGTGCCAGCACCGAGACAGCGGGAGGGCCGGGGGAGCAGTACTTC. Translating it yields CASTETAGGPGEQYF. The whole variable domain, remainder taken from reference TRBV2 and TRBJ2-7, is EPEVTQTPSHQVTQMGQEVILRCVPISNHLYFYWYRQILGQKVEFLVSFYNNEISEKSEIFDDQFSVERPDGSNFTLKIRSTKLEDSAMYFCASTETAGGPGEQYFGPGTRLTVT.

The CDR3 nucleotides read TGTGCCAGCAGCCCGCGAGCGGGGGTGCACAAAAACAGTCAGTACTTC. This codes for CASSPRAGVHKNSQYF. This chain joins TRBV12-1 and TRBJ2-4; TRBD2 is taken as the D call from the table, unchecked against the DNA. TRBV12-1 is annotated as a pseudogene. The CDR3 has 16 amino acids.

The chain links TRBV6-1 to TRBJ2-2; D unresolved. CDR1 is MNHNS, CDR2 SASEGT, per germline. Trimming cost V 6 bases and J 6 bases, with 11 bases left between them. The CDR3 covers 13 residues. The CDR3, as DNA: TGTGCCAGCAGCGTAAGCCCGGCCGGGGAGCTGTTTTTT. Translation gives CASSVSPAGELFF.

V gene TRBV5-4 combines with J gene TRBJ2-3; D perhaps matches TRBD1 (6 bases). From germline, CDR1 is SGHNT and CDR2 YYREEE (reference sequence). V was shortened by 4 bases and J by 2 bases, with 14 bases between the two germline ends. The CDR3 extends over 15 amino acids. The chain's CDR3 is CASSRDITYTDTQYF. As DNA, the CDR3 is TGTGCCAGCAGCAGGGACATTACTTACACAGATACGCAGTATTTT.

The chain employs TRBV7-2 and TRBJ2-7, with TRBD2 as a possible D gene (7 bases). Germline values: CDR1 SGHTA, CDR2 FQGNSA. V lost 5 bases to trimming and J lost 5 bases, with 19 bases between them. This CDR3 comprises 15 residues. The CDR3 sequence is CASSRLGGRGDEQYF. Here the CDR3 DNA reads TGTGCCAGCAGCCGCCTAGGGGGACGGGGGGACGAGCAGTACTTC.

By sample fraction, this clone is large (0.1 to 1%). The chain is built from TRBV27 and TRBJ2-7; D ambiguous. In germline, CDR1 is MNHEY, CDR2 SMNVEV (reference sequence). There are 13 residues in the CDR3. With 6 bases removed from V and 5 bases from J, the gap between germline ends came to 14 bases. The CDR3 region is CASSPSRRDEQYF. The CDR3 nucleotides are TGTGCCAGCAGCCCGAGCAGACGGGACGAGCAGTACTTC.

This chain connects TRBV19 to TRBJ2-1; 9 nucleotides align to TRBD1. V lost 11 bases, J lost 4 bases, and 18 bases stayed unmatched. The germline V gene has CDR1 LNHDA and CDR2 SQIVND (reference sequence). The length of the CDR3 is 17 residues. The CDR3 is CAGDNRGPPGPYNEQFF. CDR3 coding DNA: TGTGCCGGTGATAACAGGGGGCCTCCAGGGCCTTACAATGAGCAGTTCTTC.